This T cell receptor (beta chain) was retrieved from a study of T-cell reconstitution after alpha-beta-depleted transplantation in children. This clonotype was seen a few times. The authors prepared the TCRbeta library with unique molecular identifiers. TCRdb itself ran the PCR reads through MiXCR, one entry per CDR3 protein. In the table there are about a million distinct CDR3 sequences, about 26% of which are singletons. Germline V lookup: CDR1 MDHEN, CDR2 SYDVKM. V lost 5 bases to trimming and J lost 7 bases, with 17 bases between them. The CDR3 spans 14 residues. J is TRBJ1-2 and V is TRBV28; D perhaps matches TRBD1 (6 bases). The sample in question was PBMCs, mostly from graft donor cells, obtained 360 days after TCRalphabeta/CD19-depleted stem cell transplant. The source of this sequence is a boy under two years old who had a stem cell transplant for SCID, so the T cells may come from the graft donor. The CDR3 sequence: CASSNAVNRVGYTF. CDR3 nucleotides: TGTGCCAGCAGTAACGCCGTAAACAGGGTTGGCTACACCTTC.